The 8 T cell receptor beta chains below all came from one sample that was sequenced in a study of shared clonotypes between healthy human individuals. Some clones are missing from TCRdb's copy, which holds only in-frame ones; the method was immunoSEQ multiplex PCR. Among roughly 2.2 million clones listed, approximately 93% were seen once. The sequencing sample was made of naive CD4+ T cells from PBMCs. Documented subset: CD45RA+ positively selected. The receptors derive from a man younger than 35 in good health. Some clones in this sample may be carry-over from other donors' samples.

The chain joins TRBV20-1 to TRBJ2-3; D uncertain. Trimming removed 5 bases at V and 5 bases at J, with 5 bases between. This CDR3 has 10 residues. The germline gives CDR1 DFQATT, CDR2 SNEGSKA (reference sequence). The CDR3 is CSAARDTQYF. The CDR3 DNA follows: TGCAGTGCTGCCCGAGATACGCAGTATTTT.

The genes are TRBV5-5 and TRBJ2-7, with 10 bases identical to TRBD2. Per the germline V gene, CDR1 is SGHKS and CDR2 is YYEKEE (reference sequence). Trimming took 1 base from V and 3 from J; bases not matched to a gene: 4. This CDR3 is built from 15 residues. In DNA, the CDR3 is TGTGCCAGCAGCTTGACTAGCGGGACCTTCTACGAGCAGTACTTC. This gives the protein CASSLTSGTFYEQYF.

Notes on this clone: Additional DNA sequences in this sample encode the identical CDR3. This rearrangement joins TRBV2 to TRBJ1-2, with 8 bases matching TRBD1. Germline loops: CDR1 SNHLY, CDR2 FYNNEI. The CDR3 is 14 residues long. With 6 bases clipped from V and 2 bases from J, the junction kept 5 bases outside the gene matches. Here the CDR3 reads CASRGQGANYGYTF. The CDR3 nucleotides are TGTGCCAGCAGGGGGCAGGGGGCAAACTATGGCTACACCTTC.

The chain combines TRBV19 with TRBJ1-2; no firm D call. Trimming removed 4 bases at V and 4 bases at J, with 7 bases between. This CDR3 is 12 amino acids long. Germline V gives CDR1 LNHDA, CDR2 SQIVND (reference sequence). The CDR3 loop is CASSTWFYGYTF. CDR3 bases: TGTGCCAGTAGTACATGGTTCTATGGCTACACCTTC.

The gene calls are TRBV5-1 and TRBJ2-5, with TRBD2 matching over 9 bases. The germline V gene has CDR1 SGHRS and CDR2 YFSETQ. Trimming removed 3 bases from V and 5 bases from J; junction bases left unmatched: 11. The CDR3 is 16 residues long. In nucleotides, the CDR3 is TGCGCCAGCAGCTGGGCGACTAGCGGATGGGTGGAGACCCAGTACTTC. This codes for CASSWATSGWVETQYF.

J is TRBJ2-5 and V is TRBV6-4, with 14 positions matching TRBD2. Germline V gene sequence: CDR1 MRHNA, CDR2 SNTAGT. The CDR3 contains 17 residues. Trimming took 0 bases from V and 5 from J; bases not matched to a gene: 5. The CDR3 DNA reads as TGTGCCAGCAGTGACTCGACTAGCGGGAGGGCCTGGGAGACCCAGTACTTC. Protein sequence: CASSDSTSGRAWETQYF.

V is TRBV15 and J is TRBJ1-1; D perhaps matches TRBD1 (6 bases). Between the trimmed V and J ends, which lost 0 bases and 1 base, there was a span of 9 bases. From germline, CDR1 is LNHNV and CDR2 YYDKDF (reference sequence). The CDR3 runs to 15 residues. CDR3: CATSRDRTANTEAFF. The CDR3 region has the DNA TGTGCCACCAGCAGAGATAGGACAGCGAACACTGAAGCTTTCTTT.

This chain's CDR3 is CASSILAGGIETQYF. The CDR3 DNA follows: TGTGCCAGTAGTATCCTAGCGGGAGGGATAGAGACCCAGTACTTC. This sequence joins TRBV19 and TRBJ2-5; TRBD2 matches at 12 bases. CDR3 size: 15 residues. In germline, CDR1 is LNHDA, CDR2 SQIVND (reference sequence). Unmatched junction bases numbered 3, after V lost 3 bases and J lost 4 bases.